These 10 T cell receptor beta chains were all obtained from the same sample, sequenced in a study of tumor-infiltrating lymphocytes in oesophageal squamous cell carcinoma. Each CDR3 protein is one row after TCRdb ran MiXCR on the PCR reads. The sample consists of under 15,000 distinct CDR3 sequences, 50% to 60% of them appearing once. Specimen: esophageal tumor tissue. The receptors were gathered from a female donor with esophageal squamous cell carcinoma.

This clonotype was detected many times. A read error is likely, as this CDR3 ends without the conserved phenylalanine or tryptophan. It is unclear where the CDR3 begins or ends on the DNA, so no DNA is shown, and the CDR3 is as TCRdb lists it. The CDR3 sequence: CASSSGQSNYGYTFGS. The rearrangement joins TRBV7-9 to TRBJ2-7; the listed D gene, TRBD1, was not tested against the DNA. The germline V gene encodes CDR1 SEHNR and CDR2 FQNEAQ (reference sequence). The CDR3 is 16 amino acids in total, end residues counted.

This clonotype has only a few counts. The rearrangement joins TRBV7-8 to TRBJ2-4; D remains unclear. In germline, CDR1 is SGHVS, CDR2 FQNEAQ. V dropped 0 bases and J dropped 13 bases, with 19 bases sitting between them. This CDR3 is 15 amino acids long. CDR3: CASSLARLVNSVQYF. CDR3 sequence (DNA): TGTGCCAGCAGCTTAGCTCGCCTAGTGAACTCCGTGCAGTACTTC.

The chain is built from TRBV5-1 and TRBJ2-3; D might be TRBD2 (5 bases). The germline gives CDR1 SGHRS, CDR2 YFSETQ. The length of the CDR3 is 14 residues. Trimming took 0 bases from V and 2 from J, leaving 7 bases between them. The CDR3 DNA reads as TGCGCCAGCAGCTTGGCCCTAGCCACAGATACGCAGTATTTT. Its protein is CASSLALATDTQYF.

In its sample, this clonotype was seen many times. The V gene is TRBV5-1, the J gene TRBJ2-1; 7 nucleotides match TRBD1. V gave up 2 bases and J gave up 6 bases; unmatched junction bases: 8. The length of the CDR3 is 15 residues. The germline gives CDR1 SGHRS, CDR2 YFSETQ. CDR3 in DNA: TGCGCCAGCAGCTTCATAACAGGGGTTGGCAATGAGCAGTTCTTC. It is translated as CASSFITGVGNEQFF.

Comments on this clonotype: Given a much more abundant clone one base away, this may be a read error. This chain uses TRBV5-1 with TRBJ2-1, with a possible D match to TRBD1 (6 bases). The CDR3 is 14 residues long. Germline V gene sequence: CDR1 SGHRS, CDR2 YFSETQ. Trimming cost V 4 bases and J 10 bases, with 18 bases left between them. The CDR3 sequence: CASSRGDTSYEQFF. CDR3 nucleotides: TGCGCCAGCAGCAGAGGGGACACTTCCTACGAGCAGTTCTTC.

The sample holds many counts of this clonotype. The V call is TRBV5-6, the J call TRBJ1-1; TRBD1 matches at 8 bases. Germline V CDR1 and CDR2: SGHDT, YYEEEE. There are 15 residues in the CDR3. V lost 4 bases and J lost 1; bases outside the gene matches: 6. The CDR3 DNA reads TGTGCCAGCAGCATTCCCGGGACAGGGAACACTGAAGCTTTCTTT. Its protein product is CASSIPGTGNTEAFF.

This clonotype turned up a few times. CDR3 nucleotide sequence: TGTGCCAGCAGCTCTGCTGGCCTGGAGCAGTACTTC. It yields the protein CASSSAGLEQYF. The chain combines TRBV7-2 with TRBJ2-1, with no clear D. The J call may be in error: the DNA end matches TRBJ2-7 better. The CDR3 contains 12 residues. Per the germline V gene, CDR1 is SGHTA and CDR2 is FQGNSA.

The chain recombines TRBV6-6 with TRBJ2-6; the D gene is possibly TRBD1 (7 bases). Per germline, CDR1 MNHNY and CDR2 SVGAGI (reference sequence). The CDR3 loop spans 17 amino acids. Trimming cost V 8 bases and J 0 bases, with 17 bases left between them. The CDR3 DNA sequence: TGTGCCAGCGGTAAGACAGGGACTCTCTCTGGGGCCAACGTCCTGACTTTC. Translation: CASGKTGTLSGANVLTF.

This sequence joins TRBV7-9 and TRBJ2-7; D is ambiguous. V dropped 5 bases and J dropped 3 bases, with 20 bases sitting between them. Germline CDR1 SEHNR, CDR2 FQNEAQ (reference sequence). The CDR3 spans 16 residues. The CDR3 protein is CASSLGRVNTIYEQYF. The CDR3 coding sequence is TGTGCCAGCAGCCTCGGGCGCGTAAATACTATCTACGAGCAGTACTTC.

There are many counts of this clonotype. The genes are TRBV20-1 and TRBJ2-5; 8 bases agree with TRBD2. Trimming took 5 bases from V and 2 from J; bases not matched to a gene: 7. Per the germline V gene, CDR1 is DFQATT and CDR2 is SNEGSKA (reference sequence). The CDR3 is made up of 14 amino acids. This CDR3 reads CSAPPGGPQETQYF. The CDR3 DNA is TGCAGTGCTCCACCGGGAGGGCCTCAAGAGACCCAGTACTTC.